A single sample is the source of the 10 T cell receptor beta chains below, sequenced in a study of cytomegalovirus exposure and HLA in healthy donors. Only in-frame clones appear in the TCRdb table, and some are missing; sequencing was by immunoSEQ multiplex PCR. Among about 360,000 clones listed, roughly 90% were seen once. Sequencing used PBMCs. The receptor source for this set is a woman aged 18-29 years in good health and CMV-seronegative.

In nucleotides, the CDR3 is TGCGCCAGCAGCTCCAAGATATTTGGACAAATGAACACTGAAGCTTTCTTT. It is translated as CASSSKIFGQMNTEAFF. The chain combines TRBV4-1 with TRBJ1-1; weak D call: TRBD1 (5 bases). The V gene lost 5 bases and the J gene lost 0 bases, with 19 bases spanning the gap. The germline CDR1 and CDR2 sequences are MGHRA and YSYEKL. CDR3 length: 17 amino acids.

The rearrangement joins TRBV9 to TRBJ2-3, with 15 bases aligning to TRBD2. This CDR3 has 21 residues. Germline V gene data show CDR1 as SGDLS and CDR2 as YYNGEE. Losses at the gene ends were 4 bases for V and 6 bases for J; bases not matched to a gene: 21. Here the CDR3 DNA reads TGTGCCAGCAGCTACGGGATTACCGGGACTAGCGGGAGGAAGAGGTCCGATACGCAGTATTTT. Protein: CASSYGITGTSGRKRSDTQYF. The complete variable domain, with remaining parts taken from reference TRBV9 and TRBJ2-3, reads DSGVTQTPKHLITATGQRVTLRCSPRSGDLSVYWYQQSLDQGLQFLIQYYNGEERAKGNILERFSAQQFPDLHSELNLSSLELGDSALYFCASSYGITGTSGRKRSDTQYFGPGTRLTVL.

V gene TRBV6-5 combines with J gene TRBJ2-1; 7 nucleotides align to TRBD1. Germline V gives CDR1 MNHEY, CDR2 SVGAGI. V was clipped by 5 bases and J by 6 bases; unmatched bases: 10. CDR3 size: 15 residues. CDR3 sequence: CASSQYQGVSNEQFF. The CDR3 DNA is TGTGCCAGCAGTCAGTACCAGGGGGTGAGCAATGAGCAGTTCTTC.

This clone turned up a few times. The J gene is TRBJ2-7, the V gene TRBV6-1; TRBD1 agrees at 10 bases. With 8 bases clipped from V and 4 bases from J, the junction kept 8 bases outside the gene matches. CDR3 length equals 14 residues. CDR1 is MNHNS, CDR2 SASEGT, per germline. The CDR3 loop reads CASDGQGVAYEQYF. CDR3 bases: TGTGCCAGCGACGGACAGGGGGTTGCGTACGAGCAGTACTTC.

The chain has TRBV5-1 and TRBJ2-7; D may be TRBD1 (5 bases). Germline CDR1 SGHRS, CDR2 YFSETQ. This CDR3 contains 13 residues. The V end lost 3 bases, the J end lost 5 bases, and 12 bases lay between the germline ends. The CDR3 is CASSSTVNDEQYF. The CDR3 DNA follows: TGCGCCAGCAGCTCGACAGTTAACGACGAGCAGTACTTC.

This clone was seen more than once but under ten times. At one end the junction does not follow the germline gene, possibly because of a read error. This chain joins TRBV2 and TRBJ1-6; D may be TRBD1 (5 bases). CDR1 is SNHLY, CDR2 FYNNEI, per germline. There are 11 residues in the CDR3. The CDR3 DNA follows: TGTGCCAGCAGTGACCTACAGGTCACCCCTTTT. It encodes CASSDLQVTPF.

The J gene is TRBJ2-1, the V gene TRBV11-2; 7 bases are a match to TRBD1. The CDR3 has 15 amino acids. Germline CDR1 reads SGHAT; CDR2 reads FQNNGV. The V and J ends lost 4 bases and 3 bases, in that order; junction bases with no gene match: 6. Here the CDR3 reads CASSSVQGVYNEQFF. The DNA for the CDR3 is TGTGCCAGCAGCTCTGTCCAGGGGGTCTACAATGAGCAGTTCTTC.

CDR3 sequence reads: CASSPRYRGSYNEQFF. The CDR3 DNA sequence: TGTGCCAGCAGCCCCAGATACAGGGGCTCCTACAATGAGCAGTTCTTC. The V gene is TRBV5-5, the J gene TRBJ2-1; TRBD1 matches at 7 bases. The CDR3 runs to 16 residues. The germline V gene has CDR1 SGHKS and CDR2 YYEKEE (reference sequence). V gave up 4 bases and J gave up 0 bases; unmatched junction bases: 7.

The chain couples TRBV28 to TRBJ1-6, with 8 bases identical to TRBD1. In germline, CDR1 is MDHEN, CDR2 SYDVKM. Trimming took 6 bases from V and 0 from J; bases not matched to a gene: 1. CDR3 length equals 15 residues. The CDR3 DNA reads as TGTGCCAGCAGCACAGGGGGCTCCTATAATTCACCCCTCCACTTT. The encoded protein is CASSTGGSYNSPLHF.

The rearrangement uses TRBV19 and TRBJ2-7; D is possibly TRBD2 (6 bases). The V and J ends lost 3 bases and 2 bases respectively, with 14 bases between them. CDR3 size: 15 residues. Germline CDR1 reads LNHDA; CDR2 reads SQIVND (reference sequence). Written as DNA, the CDR3 is TGTGCCAGTAGTATCTCGCGGGACTTCACCTACGAGCAGTACTTC. Translated, it gives CASSISRDFTYEQYF.